The entry below gives a single TCR beta chain sequence along with its context. Its target is not known. Method: immunoSEQ multiplex PCR; TCRdb's copy keeps in-frame clones and lacks some. This table holds 150,000 to 200,000 clones, roughly 93% found once. These data are taken from a study of T cell responses to AZD1222 COVID-19 vaccine. The study's findings and limits: Donors, mostly white British, included more females; clonal diversity was possibly underestimated.

Trimming cost V 0 bases and J 8 bases, with 7 bases left between them. The CDR3 is made up of 13 amino acids. CDR1 and CDR2 from the germline V gene are MNHNS and SASEGT. The sample consisted of peripheral blood, taken on day 0 of AZD1222 vaccination. The V gene is TRBV6-1, the J gene TRBJ1-4, with unresolved D. The clonotype comes from an adult in good health. For the CDR3, the DNA is TGTGCCAGCAGTGAAGCCCTTGGGGAAAAACTGTTTTTT. Protein sequence: CASSEALGEKLFF.